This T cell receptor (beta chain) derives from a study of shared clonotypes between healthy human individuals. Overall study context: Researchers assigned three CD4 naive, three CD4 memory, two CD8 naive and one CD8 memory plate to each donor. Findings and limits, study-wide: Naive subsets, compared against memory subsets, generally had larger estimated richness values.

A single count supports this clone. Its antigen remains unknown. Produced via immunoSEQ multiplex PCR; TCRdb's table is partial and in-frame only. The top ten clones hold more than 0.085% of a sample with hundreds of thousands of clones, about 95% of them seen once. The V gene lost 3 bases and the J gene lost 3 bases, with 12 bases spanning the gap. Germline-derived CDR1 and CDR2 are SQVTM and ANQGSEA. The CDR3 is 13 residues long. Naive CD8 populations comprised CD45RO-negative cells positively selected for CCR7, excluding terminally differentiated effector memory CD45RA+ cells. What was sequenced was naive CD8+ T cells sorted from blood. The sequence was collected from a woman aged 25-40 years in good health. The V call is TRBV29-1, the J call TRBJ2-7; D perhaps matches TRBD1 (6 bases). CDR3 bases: TGCAGCGTTGAGGGGGACACTAGCTACGAGCAGTACTTC. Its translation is CSVEGDTSYEQYF.